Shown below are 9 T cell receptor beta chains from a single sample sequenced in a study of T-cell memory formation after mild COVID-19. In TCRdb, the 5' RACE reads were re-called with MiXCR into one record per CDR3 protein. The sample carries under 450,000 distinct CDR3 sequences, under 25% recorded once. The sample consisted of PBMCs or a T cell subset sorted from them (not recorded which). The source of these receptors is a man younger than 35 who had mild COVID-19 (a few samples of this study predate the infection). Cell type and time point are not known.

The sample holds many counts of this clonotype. The CDR3 DNA follows: TGCGCCAGCAGCCTGACCCCCTTCACTGTCTCCTACAATGAGCAGTTCTTC. Translation gives CASSLTPFTVSYNEQFF. The chain joins TRBV4-1 to TRBJ2-1, with D unclear. Germline CDR1 and CDR2: MGHRA and YSYEKL. V lost 4 bases, J lost 0 bases, and 16 bases lay in between. CDR3 length equals 17 residues.

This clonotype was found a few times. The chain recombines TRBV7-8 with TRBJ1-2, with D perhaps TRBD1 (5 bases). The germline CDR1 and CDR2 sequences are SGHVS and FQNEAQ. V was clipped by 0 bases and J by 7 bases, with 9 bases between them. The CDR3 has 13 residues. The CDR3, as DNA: TGTGCCAGCAGCTTAGCTCGCGACAGTGGCTACACCTTC. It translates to CASSLARDSGYTF.

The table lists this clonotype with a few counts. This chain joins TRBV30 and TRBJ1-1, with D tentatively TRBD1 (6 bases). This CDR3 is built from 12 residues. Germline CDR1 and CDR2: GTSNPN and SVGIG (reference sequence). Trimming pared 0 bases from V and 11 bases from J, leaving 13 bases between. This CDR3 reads CAWSVLGAKAFF. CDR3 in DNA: TGTGCCTGGAGTGTACTGGGGGCGAAGGCTTTCTTT. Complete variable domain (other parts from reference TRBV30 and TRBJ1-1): SQTIHQWPATLVQPVGSPLSLECTVEGTSNPNLYWYRQAAGRGLQLLFYSVGIGQISSEVPQNLSASRPQDRQFILSSKKLLLSDSGFYLCAWSVLGAKAFFGQGTRLTVV.

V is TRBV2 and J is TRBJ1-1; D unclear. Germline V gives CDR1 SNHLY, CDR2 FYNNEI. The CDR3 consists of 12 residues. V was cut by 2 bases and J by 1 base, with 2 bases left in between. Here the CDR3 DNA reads TGTGCCAGCAGTGAACGGAACACTGAAGCTTTCTTT. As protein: CASSERNTEAFF.

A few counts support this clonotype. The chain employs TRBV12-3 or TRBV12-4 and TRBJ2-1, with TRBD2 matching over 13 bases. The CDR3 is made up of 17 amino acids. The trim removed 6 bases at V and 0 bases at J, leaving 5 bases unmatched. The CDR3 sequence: CASRVTSGGSSYNEQFF. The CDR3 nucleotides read TGTGCCAGCAGAGTGACTAGCGGGGGGAGCTCCTACAATGAGCAGTTCTTC.

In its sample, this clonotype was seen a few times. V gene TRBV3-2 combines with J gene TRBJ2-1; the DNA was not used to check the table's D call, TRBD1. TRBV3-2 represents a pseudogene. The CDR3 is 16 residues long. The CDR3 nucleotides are TGTGCCAGCAGCCGCCGCTTGGCGGGGCCTTACAATGAGCAGTTCTTC. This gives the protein CASSRRLAGPYNEQFF.

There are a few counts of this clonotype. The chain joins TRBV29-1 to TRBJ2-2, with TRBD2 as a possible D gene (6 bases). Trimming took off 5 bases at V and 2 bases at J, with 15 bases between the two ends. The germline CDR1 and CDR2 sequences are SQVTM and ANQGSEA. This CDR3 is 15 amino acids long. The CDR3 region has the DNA TGCAGCGTTATACTAGCCCTCGGAAACACCGGGGAGCTGTTTTTT. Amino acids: CSVILALGNTGELFF.

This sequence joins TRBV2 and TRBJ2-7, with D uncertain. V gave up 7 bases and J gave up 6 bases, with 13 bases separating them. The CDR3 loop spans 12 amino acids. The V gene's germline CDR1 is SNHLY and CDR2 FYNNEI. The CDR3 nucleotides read TGTGCCAGCAACCTCTTTGGGCGCGAGCAGTACTTC. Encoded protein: CASNLFGREQYF.

CDR3 in DNA: TGTGCCAGCAGCCCCAACAGGGAAGGGGGTGAAGCTTTCTTT. Encoded protein: CASSPNREGGEAFF. The chain recombines TRBV7-6 with TRBJ1-1, with D possibly being TRBD1 (6 bases). The germline V and J ends were trimmed by 5 bases and 7 bases, with 17 bases remaining between them. The CDR3 has 14 residues. Germline CDR1 SGHVS, CDR2 FNYEAQ.